Presented here are 18 T cell receptor beta chains from one specimen sequenced in a study of blood T cell repertoires in COVID-19. This table comes from immunoSEQ multiplex PCR, and its TCRdb copy is limited to in-frame clones, with some not included. The sample lists approximately 69,000 clones, 70% to 90% occurring once. Sequenced material: peripheral blood. Receptor source: a human donor in a cohort sampled during active COVID-19.

This clone occurred once. The chain uses TRBV6-5 and TRBJ2-3; tentative D call: TRBD1 (5 bases). V lost 7 bases and J lost 0, with 14 bases in between. Germline V gene sequence: CDR1 MNHEY, CDR2 SVGAGI. CDR3 length: 15 residues. The CDR3 DNA is TGTGCCAGCACCCCCCTAAGACAGAGCACAGATACGCAGTATTTT. As protein: CASTPLRQSTDTQYF.

The chain has TRBV7-8 and TRBJ1-5, with TRBD1 identical over 9 bases. This CDR3 region has 17 residues. V gave up 5 bases and J gave up 4 bases; unmatched junction bases: 12. Germline V gives CDR1 SGHVS, CDR2 FQNEAQ. The CDR3 region has the DNA TGTGCCAGCAGCCCATTCGGACCGGGACAGGGAAATCAGCCCCAGCATTTT. This codes for CASSPFGPGQGNQPQHF. Full variable domain (remainder filled in from reference TRBV7-8 and TRBJ1-5): GAGVSQSPRYKVAKRGQDVALRCDPISGHVSLFWYQQALGQGPEFLTYFQNEAQLDKSGLPSDRFFAERPEGSVSTLKIQRTQQEDSAVYLCASSPFGPGQGNQPQHFGDGTRLSIL.

This clone showed up just a few times. This rearrangement joins TRBV7-2 to TRBJ1-6, with TRBD1 as a possible D gene (5 bases). This CDR3 contains 15 residues. CDR1 SGHTA and CDR2 FQGNSA come from the germline V gene. Trimming removed 2 bases at V and 7 bases at J, with 12 bases between. The CDR3 nucleotides are TGTGCCAGCAGCTTAAATGGAGGGGACAATTCACCCCTCCACTTT. It is translated as CASSLNGGDNSPLHF.

The chain links TRBV7-8 to TRBJ2-3, with no clear D. V lost 1 base, J lost 2 bases, and 16 bases lay in between. This CDR3 region has 17 residues. Germline V gives CDR1 SGHVS, CDR2 FQNEAQ. This chain's CDR3 is CASSLVGQNRITDTQYF. The DNA for the CDR3 is TGTGCCAGCAGCTTAGTTGGGCAGAACCGCATCACAGATACGCAGTATTTT.

The chain is built from TRBV18 and TRBJ2-1; 9 bases line up with TRBD2. CDR1 and CDR2 (germline): KGHSH, LQKENI. J was trimmed by 1 base and V by 2 bases; bases with no gene match: 9. CDR3 length equals 18 residues. The CDR3: CASSPSIFSGGSYNEQFF. CDR3 DNA: TGTGCCAGCTCACCATCCATCTTTAGCGGGGGATCCTACAATGAGCAGTTCTTC.

Comments on this clone: This same CDR3 is encoded by further DNA sequences in the sample. The CDR3 DNA sequence: TGTGCCAGCAGCGTAGCGGGGGGTAGCTACAATGAGCAGTTCTTC. This translates into CASSVAGGSYNEQFF. The chain employs TRBV9 and TRBJ2-1; 7 bases match TRBD2. V shed 0 bases and J 3 bases; nucleotides not matched to a gene: 3. CDR1 SGDLS and CDR2 YYNGEE come from the germline V gene. This CDR3 is 15 amino acids long.

The chain carries TRBV7-2 and TRBJ1-5, with D tentatively TRBD1 (5 bases). The CDR3 spans 14 residues. The germline V gene encodes CDR1 SGHTA and CDR2 FQGNSA. Deletions cut 4 bases from V and 5 bases from J, with 12 bases between. The chain's CDR3 is CASSSRGGDQPQHF. The CDR3 DNA is TGTGCCAGCAGCTCGCGGGGGGGTGATCAGCCCCAGCATTTT.

The chain carries TRBV30 and TRBJ1-4; no reliable D call. The CDR3 length is 12 residues. CDR1 GTSNPN and CDR2 SVGIG come from the germline V gene (reference sequence). Trimming shortened V by 0 bases and J by 8 bases, and 7 bases separated the two germline ends. The CDR3 DNA sequence: TGTGCCTGGAGTGTACTTCGGGAAAAACTGTTTTTT. Encoded protein: CAWSVLREKLFF.

The chain links TRBV5-1 to TRBJ1-2; maybe TRBD1 (5 bases). V lost 1 base, J lost 6 bases, and 13 bases lay in between. CDR1 is SGHRS, CDR2 YFSETQ, per germline. This CDR3 has 14 amino acids. As DNA, the CDR3 is TGCGCCAGCAGCTTGCAAGGCGCGGGGGATGGCTACACCTTC. Protein product: CASSLQGAGDGYTF.

J is TRBJ2-1 and V is TRBV2, with 9 bases that match TRBD2. The CDR3 has 15 amino acids. Looked up from germline, CDR1 is SNHLY and CDR2 is FYNNEI. The J segment lost 2 bases and the V segment lost 5 bases, leaving 4 bases of the junction unmatched. CDR3 protein: CASSISGGAYNEQFF. CDR3 DNA: TGTGCCAGCAGTATTAGCGGGGGAGCCTACAATGAGCAGTTCTTC.

The rearrangement joins TRBV7-8 to TRBJ2-5; 9 nucleotides line up with TRBD2. Germline V lookup: CDR1 SGHVS, CDR2 FQNEAQ. J was trimmed by 6 bases and V by 3 bases; bases with no gene match: 11. The CDR3 contains 16 residues. In nucleotides, the CDR3 is TGTGCCAGCAGCTTCCCCTCTGGCGGGGGGGCACAGACCCAGTACTTC. Residues: CASSFPSGGGAQTQYF.

This chain uses TRBV30 with TRBJ2-7; 10 bases agree with TRBD2. The V segment lost 4 bases and the J segment 3 bases; nucleotides outside the gene matches: 6. The length of the CDR3 is 14 residues. Germline CDR1 reads GTSNPN; CDR2 reads SVGIG (reference sequence). The CDR3 sequence: CAWTLSGGDYEQYF. Here the CDR3 DNA reads TGTGCCTGGACTCTCAGCGGGGGGGACTACGAGCAGTACTTC.

The chain carries TRBV6-1 and TRBJ1-2; D not certain. CDR1 MNHNS and CDR2 SASEGT come from the germline V gene. The CDR3 has 17 amino acids. The V end was cut by 1 base, the J end by 3 bases, with 18 bases between. CDR3 in DNA: TGTGCCAGCAGTGAAGGGGCTTGGCAGGCCTTCGACTATGGCTACACCTTC. Amino acid sequence: CASSEGAWQAFDYGYTF.

This clone is categorized as medium-sized (0.01 to 0.1%). V is TRBV27 and J is TRBJ2-5; D gene unclear. V lost 2 bases, J lost 5 bases, and 6 bases lay in between. The CDR3 is made up of 12 amino acids. Germline V CDR1 and CDR2: MNHEY, SMNVEV (reference sequence). The CDR3 loop reads CASSLLGETQYF. The CDR3 DNA reads as TGTGCCAGCAGTTTACTTGGCGAGACCCAGTACTTC.

The chain links TRBV5-1 to TRBJ1-6; 10 bases match TRBD1. This CDR3 has 16 residues. Germline V gene sequence: CDR1 SGHRS, CDR2 YFSETQ. Trimming took 3 bases from V and 7 from J; bases not matched to a gene: 7. Written as DNA, the CDR3 is TGCGCCAGCAGCTCTGGACAGGGGGTACGGAATTCACCCCTCCACTTT. Translating gives CASSSGQGVRNSPLHF.

The V call is TRBV6-5, the J call TRBJ2-7, with D perhaps TRBD2 (6 bases). CDR1 and CDR2 from the germline V gene are MNHEY and SVGAGI. CDR3 length: 13 residues. The V end was cut by 6 bases, the J end by 3 bases, with 12 bases between. The CDR3 nucleotides are TGTGCCAGCAGGGAGGGATCCTACTACGAGCAGTACTTC. Amino acids: CASREGSYYEQYF.

This clone was seen only a few times. The J gene is TRBJ1-4, the V gene TRBV28; D gene unclear. The CDR3 contains 12 residues. Between the trimmed V and J ends, which lost 5 bases and 6 bases, there was a span of 7 bases. The germline V gene encodes CDR1 MDHEN and CDR2 SYDVKM. Written as DNA, the CDR3 is TGTGCCAGCAGTAGAGGCTATGAAAAACTGTTTTTT. The encoded protein is CASSRGYEKLFF.

The rearrangement links TRBV5-4 to TRBJ2-7; 12 bases are shared with TRBD1. Per the germline V gene, CDR1 is SGHNT and CDR2 is YYREEE (reference sequence). The CDR3 is 15 amino acids. Unmatched junction bases numbered 12, after V lost 7 bases and J lost 7 bases. The CDR3 protein is CASGRDRGRGKEQYF. The CDR3 DNA reads as TGTGCCAGCGGACGGGACAGGGGGCGGGGGAAGGAGCAGTACTTC.